This T cell receptor beta chain was retrieved from a study of blood T cell repertoires in COVID-19. Sequencing used immunoSEQ multiplex PCR; TCRdb keeps in-frame clones, though not all of them. The sample has roughly 190,000 clones; 70% to 90% are singletons. Germline trimming cut 8 bases from V and 9 bases from J; bases unmatched to any gene: 10. The CDR3 runs to 14 residues. Germline CDR1 reads SNHLY; CDR2 reads FYNNEI. V usage is TRBV2 and J usage is TRBJ2-1, with 10 bases identical to TRBD2. Material: peripheral blood. The receptor's source is a woman in her thirties or forties who had recovered from COVID-19. The CDR3 nucleotides read TGTGCCAGCCGGGAGCGGGAGGGTGTTGGTGAGCAGTTCTTC. Its protein is CASREREGVGEQFF.